The next 19 T cell receptor beta chains were all read from a single sample in a study. Repertoires were generated with immunoSEQ multiplex PCR, while TCRdb's copy carries only in-frame clones and drops some. The sample has about 50,000 clones, over 85% seen once. Sample: PBMCs. These receptors were collected from a man between 40 and 49 years old with rheumatoid arthritis.

The chain combines TRBV5-8 with TRBJ1-4, with D possibly being TRBD1 (5 bases). The CDR3 is 15 residues long. The ends were cut back, 2 bases at V and 4 bases at J, with 12 bases in the middle. Germline lookup yields CDR1 SGHTS and CDR2 YDEGEE. The CDR3 reads CASSFGGRSNEKLFF. The CDR3 nucleotides read TGTGCCAGCAGCTTTGGGGGACGGAGTAATGAAAAACTGTTTTTT.

This clone was detected a few times. This chain joins TRBV7-3 and TRBJ1-2; TRBD1 aligns across 9 bases. The CDR3 extends over 14 amino acids. V was clipped by 5 bases and J by 4 bases; unmatched bases: 5. Germline V CDR1 and CDR2: SGHTA, FQGTGA. CDR3 sequence (DNA): TGTGCCAGCAGCGACGGGACAGGGACCTATGGCTACACCTTC. Translating it yields CASSDGTGTYGYTF.

V is TRBV14 and J is TRBJ1-2, with 7 bases fitting TRBD1. Germline V gene sequence: CDR1 SGHDN, CDR2 FVKESK. This CDR3 is 15 amino acids long. The V and J ends lost 4 bases and 0 bases, in that order; junction bases with no gene match: 5. The CDR3 bases are TGTGCCAGCAGCCGAACGGGACAGCCTAACTATGGCTACACCTTC. Translated, it gives CASSRTGQPNYGYTF.

V and J are TRBV6-2 or TRBV6-3 and TRBJ1-6; no clear D gene. The germline CDR1 and CDR2 sequences are MNHEY and SVGEGT. Trimming shortened V by 2 bases and J by 7 bases, and 12 bases separated the two germline ends. The CDR3 is 15 residues long. CDR3 residues: CASSYRAGDNSPLHF. CDR3 DNA: TGTGCCAGCAGTTACAGGGCAGGAGACAATTCACCCCTCCACTTT.

J is TRBJ2-2 and V is TRBV28; a possible D gene is TRBD1 (6 bases). Trimming removed 3 bases from V and 7 bases from J, with 12 bases in between. Germline V gene lookup returns CDR1 MDHEN and CDR2 SYDVKM. The CDR3 is made up of 14 amino acids. The CDR3 DNA follows: TGTGCCAGCAGTTTGTTTCAGGGGAGCGGGGAGCTGTTTTTT. It is translated as CASSLFQGSGELFF. The entire variable domain, with the rest obtained from reference TRBV28 and TRBJ2-2, is as follows: DVKVTQSSRYLVKRTGEKVFLECVQDMDHENMFWYRQDPGLGLRLIYFSYDVKMKEKGDIPEGYSVSREKKERFSLILESASTNQTSMYLCASSLFQGSGELFFGEGSRLTVL.

The table lists this clone with a count of one. V gene TRBV30 combines with J gene TRBJ1-5; possibly TRBD1 for D (5 bases). CDR3 size: 14 residues. Germline V gene lookup returns CDR1 GTSNPN and CDR2 SVGIG (reference sequence). V lost 0 bases and J lost 3, with 9 bases in between. The CDR3 coding sequence is TGTGCCTGGAGTGTACCAGGGTACAATCAGCCCCAGCATTTT. It translates to CAWSVPGYNQPQHF.

The chain combines TRBV6-5 with TRBJ1-1; D gene ambiguous. V was clipped by 0 bases and J by 1 base, with 9 bases between them. From germline, CDR1 is MNHEY and CDR2 SVGAGI. There are 15 residues in the CDR3. The CDR3 reads CASSYSGGRNTEAFF. DNA for the CDR3: TGTGCCAGCAGTTACTCGGGTGGCAGGAACACTGAAGCTTTCTTT.

The chain recombines TRBV2 with TRBJ1-5; D is unresolved. The CDR3 runs to 18 residues. The germline V gene encodes CDR1 SNHLY and CDR2 FYNNEI. Trimming removed 6 bases at V and 2 bases at J, with 23 bases between. CDR3 region: CASSVTSSWVFGNQPQHF. The CDR3 region has the DNA TGTGCCAGCAGCGTCACTTCGAGTTGGGTTTTCGGCAATCAGCCCCAGCATTTT.

The V gene is TRBV15, the J gene TRBJ2-3; D is ambiguous. The CDR3 is 15 residues long. Germline assignment: CDR1 LNHNV and CDR2 YYDKDF (reference sequence). V shed 0 bases and J shed 1 base, with 8 bases lying between them. The CDR3: CATSRESRRTDTQYF. As DNA, the CDR3 is TGTGCCACCAGCAGAGAGTCCAGACGCACAGATACGCAGTATTTT.

This chain joins TRBV7-8 and TRBJ2-2; TRBD2 matches 9 bases. Germline CDR1 reads SGHVS; CDR2 reads FQNEAQ. CDR3 length: 17 amino acids. Losses at the gene ends were 1 base for V and 2 bases for J; bases not matched to a gene: 5. The CDR3 coding sequence is TGTGCCAGCAGCTTAGTGGCGGGAGGGCCTAACACCGGGGAGCTGTTTTTT. Residues: CASSLVAGGPNTGELFF. The full variable domain, its missing parts supplied by reference TRBV7-8 and TRBJ2-2, is GAGVSQSPRYKVAKRGQDVALRCDPISGHVSLFWYQQALGQGPEFLTYFQNEAQLDKSGLPSDRFFAERPEGSVSTLKIQRTQQEDSAVYLCASSLVAGGPNTGELFFGEGSRLTVL.

The chain carries TRBV3-1 (or the pseudogene TRBV3-2) and TRBJ1-4; TRBD1 is a possible D gene (6 bases). CDR3 length: 15 residues. V dropped 4 bases and J dropped 5 bases, with 14 bases sitting between them. CDR1 is LGHDT, CDR2 YNNKEL, per germline (reference sequence). The CDR3: CASSREGGLNEKLFF. The CDR3 region has the DNA TGTGCCAGCAGCCGGGAGGGGGGGCTCAATGAAAAACTGTTTTTT.

The CDR3 sequence: CASSQEVGTSGGYTF. In DNA, the CDR3 is TGTGCCAGCAGCCAAGAGGTTGGGACGAGTGGTGGCTACACCTTC. V and J are TRBV4-2 and TRBJ1-2, with D tentatively TRBD1 (5 bases). The germline CDR1 and CDR2 sequences are LGHNA and YNFKEQ. V dropped 0 bases and J dropped 7 bases, with 15 bases sitting between them. This CDR3 contains 15 residues.

V usage is TRBV5-5 and J usage is TRBJ1-1, with unresolved D. Germline values: CDR1 SGHKS, CDR2 YYEKEE (reference sequence). Trimming removed 0 bases from V and 7 bases from J, with 10 bases in between. The CDR3 contains 13 residues. The CDR3 coding sequence is TGTGCCAGCAGCTTGGTTGTACGGGGTGAAGCTTTCTTT. Translating it yields CASSLVVRGEAFF.

The chain is built from TRBV19 and TRBJ1-2; D gene uncertain. This CDR3 contains 14 residues. Germline values: CDR1 LNHDA, CDR2 SQIVND (reference sequence). Trimming cost V 2 bases and J 1 base, with 8 bases left between them. The CDR3 loop reads CASSITGSNYGYTF. In nucleotides, the CDR3 is TGTGCCAGTAGTATAACCGGGAGTAACTATGGCTACACCTTC.

V gene TRBV6-5 combines with J gene TRBJ1-1; D gene unclear. Germline V gene data show CDR1 as MNHEY and CDR2 as SVGAGI. This CDR3 has 15 amino acids. With 2 bases removed from V and 1 base from J, the gap between germline ends came to 11 bases. CDR3 sequence reads: CASSYRGSPNTEAFF. Here the CDR3 DNA reads TGTGCCAGCAGTTACCGGGGATCTCCGAACACTGAAGCTTTCTTT.

The rearrangement uses TRBV6-5 and TRBJ1-5; no clear D gene. Trimming stripped 0 bases from V and 6 bases from J, with 12 bases between. Per germline, CDR1 MNHEY and CDR2 SVGAGI. This CDR3 has 15 residues. The CDR3 DNA reads TGTGCCAGCAGTTACTCTCCTGGCTCGGGTCAGCCCCAGCATTTT. It encodes CASSYSPGSGQPQHF.

The chain uses TRBV5-5 and TRBJ1-1; D gene unclear. The CDR3 runs 14 residues. Germline V gene data show CDR1 as SGHKS and CDR2 as YYEKEE (reference sequence). The V end was cut by 0 bases, the J end by 2 bases, with 8 bases between. CDR3 residues: CASSLGADNTEAFF. DNA of the CDR3: TGTGCCAGCAGCTTGGGGGCAGACAACACTGAAGCTTTCTTT.

The chain has TRBV6-4 and TRBJ2-1; the match to TRBD2 covers 13 bases. The length of the CDR3 is 16 residues. Germline V gene lookup returns CDR1 MRHNA and CDR2 SNTAGT. V lost 5 bases to trimming and J lost 10 bases; unmatched junction nucleotides: 11. CDR3 region: CASSRLGLAGAGEQFF. The CDR3 region has the DNA TGTGCCAGCAGTCGCTTAGGACTAGCGGGAGCAGGGGAGCAGTTCTTC.

In DNA form, the CDR3 reads TGTGCCAGCAGTTACTACGGCAATAGCAATCAGCCCCAGCATTTT. Encoded protein: CASSYYGNSNQPQHF. The chain combines TRBV6-2 or TRBV6-3 with TRBJ1-5; D ambiguous. V lost 1 base, J lost 0 bases, and 7 bases lay in between. CDR3 length: 15 residues. CDR1 and CDR2 (germline): MNHEY, SVGEGT.